This TCR beta chain was captured in a study of glioma-infiltrating T cells after dendritic cell vaccination. About the research overall: Autologous tumor lysate-pulsed dendritic cell vaccination was given between the early 2000s and the early 2010s. Study-level results: TCR clonality showed no direct relationship with survival.

V dropped 3 bases and J dropped 5; count of bases not matched to a gene: 11. In germline, CDR1 is LNHDA, CDR2 SQIVND (reference sequence). The CDR3 is 17 residues long. Input was about 2 ug genomic DNA, or all available if less. The protocol was immunoSEQ multiplex PCR, while the TCRdb copy is restricted to in-frame clones and leaves out a portion. The table includes approximately 48,000 clones, 65% to 90% detected once. Remarks on this clone: What it binds is not known.

The source of this sequence is a human donor with glioblastoma. The chain recombines TRBV19 with TRBJ2-1; 9 bases line up with TRBD2. This specimen consisted of blood, obtained before dendritic cell vaccination. CDR3 region: CASSITLGAGGHNEQFF. Here the CDR3 DNA reads TGTGCCAGTAGTATTACTCTAGGAGCGGGAGGCCACAATGAGCAGTTCTTC.